This record looks at one T cell receptor beta chain sequence and its context. Which antigen it targets is not known. No much larger clonotype is one base removed from it; base qualities were not supplied. These data originate in a study of OX40 agonist ivuxolimab in advanced cancers. Context from the whole study: Ivuxolimab was a fully human IgG2 agonistic monoclonal antibody targeting the costimulatory receptor OX40 (CD134). Intravenous ivuxolimab was administered to patients every 2 weeks at six dose levels: 0.01, 0.1, 0.3, 1.5, 3 and 10 mg/kg. Of the 50 to 55 dose-escalation patients, hepatocellular carcinoma was present in about 20, melanoma in about 15, renal cell carcinoma in 9 and head and neck cancer in 9. The dose-escalation cohort was 82.7% male with a mean age of approximately 60 years, ranging from 23 to 79. Prior anti-PD-1, anti-PD-L1 or anti-CTLA-4 therapy was permitted, and approximately 42% of dose-escalation patients had received checkpoint inhibitors. Three dose-escalation patients achieved partial responses, one with hepatocellular carcinoma and two with cutaneous melanoma. Peripheral TCRbeta sequencing was intended to test whether TCR sequence diversity was altered and clonal T-cell expansion was caused by ivuxolimab. The paper covers the monotherapy dose-escalation part of the phase I ivuxolimab trial, which included N of about 50 patients.

From a lookup of the germline V gene, CDR1 and CDR2 are MNHEY and SVGAGI. V and J lose 2 bases and 5 bases, and a span of 18 bases separates them. The CDR3 has 16 amino acids, counting the end cysteine and phenylalanine. The entry retains the CDR3 DNA only, 48 bases that are in frame from base 1. The trial excluded patients who had a history of autoimmune disease or who were on systemic immunosuppression. Peripheral blood for TCR sequencing was collected from all dose cohorts at baseline, on cycle 4 day 1, and on cycle 7 day 1. Samples came from an open-label, multicenter, first-in-human phase I dose-escalation trial of ivuxolimab. Adults with locally advanced or metastatic head and neck squamous cell, hepatocellular, melanoma or renal cell carcinoma were enrolled in the trial. CD4+ and CD8+ T cells were sorted separately from peripheral blood before TCR sequencing. Broader findings and caveats from the paper: Which antigens the clonally expanded peripheral T cells were specific for was not determined. Low levels of normalized T-cell clonal expansion were also shown by some nonresponding patients. In partial responders in the 0.1-3.0 mg/kg groups, normalized peripheral clonal expansion was found to be among the lowest, especially among CD8+ T cells. Clonal expansion of both CD4+ and CD8+ blood T cells was observed from baseline to week 6 at doses 0.1 to 3.0 mg/kg. On average, CD8+ T cells showed more expanded clones than CD4+ T cells after ivuxolimab.

Genomic DNA was extracted from sorted cells for sequencing of the TCRbeta CDR3 region. The immunoSEQ Assay was used for sequencing of TCRbeta CDR3 regions. The clones in this table, taken by TCRdb from immuneACCESS, are in-frame only. Not every clone is retained; where verified, under half of the shortfall comes from an unresolved V gene, and the cause of the rest is unknown. For this sample the table gives 55,000 to 70,000 clones, of which over 75% were detected only once. The top ten constitute around 4.3% of the sample. This clonotype originated in an adult with an advanced solid tumor such as melanoma, head and neck, liver or kidney cancer. This sequence uses TRBV6-5 and TRBJ1-2; the D gene is perhaps TRBD1, from 5 matching bases. Sequences were derived from CD4+ or CD8+ T cells sorted from blood, sampled in a trial of the OX40 agonist ivuxolimab. The bases read TGTGCCAGCAGTTACCGTACAGGTTCCCGAGGGTATGGCTACACCTTC. It translates as CASSYRTGSRGYGYTF.